This TCR beta chain derives from a study of blood T cell repertoires in COVID-19. TCRdb keeps only in-frame clones here, not all; method: immunoSEQ multiplex PCR. This table holds about 50,000 clones, around 83% found once. The CDR3 length is 13 residues. With V trimmed by 5 bases and J by 9 bases, 7 bases remained unmatched. Germline V lookup: CDR1 SEHNR, CDR2 FQNEAQ (reference sequence). V gene TRBV7-9 combines with J gene TRBJ1-1; 9 bases fit TRBD1. This TCR derives from a man between 60 and 70 years old with acute or convalescent COVID-19. The specimen was peripheral blood. For the CDR3, the DNA is TGTGCCAGCAGCCTCTGGGACAGGGCTAAAGCTTTCTTT. It is translated as CASSLWDRAKAFF.